This T cell receptor beta chain was sequenced in a study of T cell changes during pregnancy in multiple sclerosis. This table comes from immunoSEQ multiplex PCR, and its TCRdb copy is limited to in-frame clones, with some not included. The sample carries around 56,000 clones, approximately 91% recorded once. This clone was seen only once. Specimen: CD4+ T cells from peripheral blood mononuclear cells, collected in the third trimester of pregnancy. The source is a female donor with multiple sclerosis, enrolled in a pregnancy study.

The CDR3 nucleotides are TGTGCCAGCAGCTTAGGATCGGGACACAATTTGAACACTGAAGCTTTCTTT. Protein product: CASSLGSGHNLNTEAFF. The V gene is TRBV7-9, the J gene TRBJ1-1, with D perhaps TRBD1 (6 bases). V was pared by 1 base and J by 0 bases, with 15 bases between. CDR3 length: 17 amino acids. Germline loops: CDR1 SEHNR, CDR2 FQNEAQ (reference sequence).